This is a list of T cell receptor beta chains from one sample in a study of blood T cell repertoires in COVID-19. Repertoires were generated with immunoSEQ multiplex PCR, while TCRdb's copy carries only in-frame clones and drops some. The data hold about 240,000 clones, with roughly 89% observed a single time. Sequenced: PBMCs or T cells enriched from blood (not recorded which). These receptors were collected from a woman aged 30 to 39 with acute COVID-19. The CDR3 runs from the conserved cysteine through the conserved F or W. Fields, in order: V gene, clone size, J gene, D gene, CDR3 protein, CDR3 DNA. A D gene is named only where the DNA matches it firmly. The size entry is marked missing in some rows and otherwise reads once, few, many or a size class.

TRBV6-5	.	TRBJ1-3	.	CASRQVGNTIYF	TGTGCCAGCAGACAGGTCGGAAACACCATATATTTT
TRBV11-2	.	TRBJ1-2	.	CASSWGLGEYGYTF	TGTGCCAGCAGCTGGGGACTGGGGGAATATGGCTACACCTTC
TRBV28	.	TRBJ1-4	TRBD1	CASSLSGQGEEKLFF	TGTGCCAGCAGTTTATCCGGACAGGGAGAAGAAAAACTGTTTTTT
TRBV2	.	TRBJ2-1	TRBD2	CASSETSEGVNEQFF	TGTGCCAGCAGCGAGACTAGCGAAGGGGTTAATGAGCAGTTCTTC
TRBV19	.	TRBJ1-2	TRBD1	CASANRGGGYTF	TGTGCCAGTGCGAACAGGGGTGGCGGCTACACCTTC
TRBV4-1	once	TRBJ1-1	.	CASSQAELYYTEAFF	TGCGCCAGCAGCCAAGCCGAGTTGTATTACACTGAAGCTTTCTTT
TRBV5-1	.	TRBJ1-6	TRBD1	CASSSPRTGSHSPLHF	TGCGCCAGCAGCTCGCCAAGGACAGGGTCTCATTCACCCCTCCACTTT
TRBV3-1/TRBV3-2	.	TRBJ1-5	.	CASSQGGQPQHF	TGTGCCAGCAGCCAGGGCGGGCAGCCCCAGCATTTT
TRBV19	.	TRBJ2-1	TRBD1	CASSIRQGLGEQFF	TGTGCCAGTAGTATAAGACAGGGGTTGGGTGAGCAGTTCTTC
TRBV13	.	TRBJ1-1	TRBD1	CASSLDRGNTEAFF	TGTGCCAGCAGCTTGGACAGGGGGAACACTGAAGCTTTCTTT
TRBV4-1	.	TRBJ1-5	TRBD1	CASSHVQGADNQPQHF	TGCGCCAGCAGCCACGTACAGGGGGCCGACAATCAGCCCCAGCATTTT
TRBV28	.	TRBJ1-1	TRBD1	CASSPIIGTGDTEAFF	TGTGCCAGCAGTCCGATTATCGGGACAGGGGACACTGAAGCTTTCTTT
TRBV18	once	TRBJ2-1	TRBD2	CASSPSLSGGSLSAFF	TGTGCCAGCTCACCTTCCCTAAGCGGGGGGTCCTTGTCCGCGTTCTTC
TRBV11-2	.	TRBJ1-3	.	CASSLAGNTIYF	TGTGCCAGCAGCTTAGCAGGAAACACCATATATTTT
TRBV30	.	TRBJ1-1	.	CAWGRGTEAFF	TGTGCCTGGGGCCGAGGCACTGAAGCTTTCTTT
TRBV3-1/TRBV3-2	.	TRBJ1-5	.	CASSRTRDSGSNQPQHF	TGTGCCAGCAGTCGCACCCGCGACAGTGGAAGCAATCAGCCCCAGCATTTT
TRBV7-2	.	TRBJ2-5	.	CASSTLTAQQETQYF	TGTGCCAGCAGCACCTTGACAGCGCAGCAAGAGACCCAGTACTTC
TRBV5-1	.	TRBJ2-7	.	CASSLDRTYEQYF	TGCGCCAGCAGCTTGGACAGAACCTACGAGCAGTACTTC
TRBV27	.	TRBJ1-1	.	CASSYGVGGTEAFF	TGTGCCAGCAGTTATGGGGTTGGAGGAACTGAAGCTTTCTTT
TRBV7-8	once	TRBJ1-6	.	CASSFIQGNSPLHF	TGTGCCAGCAGCTTCATACAGGGTAATTCACCCCTCCACTTT
TRBV9	.	TRBJ1-2	TRBD1	CASSVGWTGRNYGYTF	TGTGCCAGCAGCGTAGGGTGGACAGGGAGGAACTATGGCTACACCTTC
TRBV7-9	.	TRBJ2-3	TRBD1	CASSLEGQGGNTQYF	TGTGCCAGCAGCTTAGAGGGACAGGGGGGAAATACGCAGTATTTT
TRBV6-2/TRBV6-3	.	TRBJ1-5	TRBD1	CASSKTGGDQPQHF	TGTGCCAGCAGTAAGACAGGGGGGGATCAGCCCCAGCATTTT
TRBV10-2	.	TRBJ1-2	.	CASSGVAGNYGYTF	TGCGCCAGCAGTGGTGTCGCGGGTAACTATGGCTACACCTTC
TRBV3-1/TRBV3-2	.	TRBJ2-1	.	CASSLRAYSYNEQFF	TGTGCCAGCAGTTTGCGGGCATACTCCTACAATGAGCAGTTCTTC
TRBV25-1	.	TRBJ2-1	.	CASSESGRNEQFF	TGTGCCAGCAGTGAATCAGGCCGCAATGAGCAGTTCTTC
TRBV6-1	.	TRBJ2-4	.	CASSEAVRRAGLAKNIQYF	TGTGCCAGCAGTGAAGCTGTGAGGCGGGCCGGGCTAGCCAAAAACATTCAGTACTTC
TRBV5-1	.	TRBJ2-7	.	CASSSQGSTSYEQYF	TGCGCCAGCAGCTCACAGGGCTCAACCTCCTACGAGCAGTACTTC
TRBV5-1	.	TRBJ1-1	.	CASSGMNTEAFF	TGCGCCTCATCAGGGATGAACACTGAAGCTTTCTTT
TRBV3-1/TRBV3-2	once	TRBJ2-5	TRBD2	CASSQVLSGGDQETQYF	TGTGCCAGCAGCCAAGTTCTAAGCGGGGGGGACCAAGAGACCCAGTACTTC
TRBV6-5	.	TRBJ2-1	TRBD2	CASTSGGNNEQFF	TGTGCCAGCACTAGCGGGGGGAACAATGAGCAGTTCTTC